This is a list of T cell receptor beta chains from one sample in a study of control samples from healthy donors and cancer patients. Profiled with immunoSEQ multiplex PCR; TCRdb holds only in-frame clones, not every one. The sample includes approximately 100,000 clones, more than 90% seen only once; the top ten take under 4%. Sequencing used blood. Source of these receptors: a human donor in good health. The donor label of this sample is uncertain. Each CDR3 is given with its conserved first and last residue. D genes are given only for firm matches. Expanded clones are given a class, and other clones once, few, many or no size at all.

TRBJ2-7 TRBV9 - - CASSPRPGHSSYEQYF TGTGCCAGCAGCCCTAGACCGGGACACTCCTCCTACGAGCAGTACTTC
TRBJ2-1 TRBV25-1 - TRBD1 CASSETSLDRGTYNEQFF TGTGCCAGCAGTGAAACTTCCCTCGACAGGGGGACCTACAATGAGCAGTTCTTC
TRBJ2-7 TRBV3-1/TRBV3-2 - - CASSAREYYEQYF TGTGCCAGCAGCGCTCGAGAGTACTACGAGCAGTACTTC
TRBJ1-1 TRBV11-2 - - CASSFSRRMGAKNTEAFF TGTGCCAGCAGCTTTTCCCGGCGGATGGGAGCAAAAAACACTGAAGCTTTCTTT
TRBJ1-2 TRBV18 - - CASSPPAGRGYTF TGTGCCAGCTCACCACCGGCAGGGAGAGGCTACACCTTC
TRBJ1-2 TRBV4-3 - - CASSQAHRLANYGYTF TGCGCCAGCAGCCAGGCACACAGGTTAGCTAACTATGGCTACACCTTC
TRBJ1-4 TRBV5-6 - - CASSWGSTRGEKLFF TGTGCCAGCAGCTGGGGCTCTACTCGGGGTGAAAAACTGTTTTTT
TRBJ2-1 TRBV11-1 - TRBD1 CASSAQGQGDEQFF TGTGCCAGCAGCGCCCAGGGACAGGGGGATGAGCAGTTCTTC
TRBJ2-5 TRBV6-2/TRBV6-3 - - CASSRGDQYF TGTGCCAGCAGCCGAGGGGACCAGTACTTC
TRBJ1-3 TRBV9 few - CASSVRPNAEAGNTIYF TGTGCCAGCAGCGTTCGCCCCAACGCAGAGGCCGGAAACACCATATATTTT
TRBJ1-2 TRBV7-2 - TRBD1 CASSLYQGGVGYTF TGTGCCAGCAGCTTATATCAGGGGGGGGTTGGCTACACCTTC
TRBJ2-4 TRBV5-1 once - CASSLGHQAKNIQYF TGCGCCAGCAGCTTAGGACATCAAGCCAAAAACATTCAGTACTTC
TRBJ2-3 TRBV25-1 - TRBD1 CASSRQGADTQYF TGTGCCAGCAGCCGACAGGGGGCAGATACGCAGTATTTT
TRBJ1-4 TRBV28 - - CASRFRDNNEKLFF TGTGCCAGCAGATTCCGGGACAATAATGAAAAACTGTTTTTT
TRBJ1-4 TRBV30 - - CAWSVPDRTNEKLFF TGTGCCTGGAGTGTACCGGACAGAACTAATGAAAAACTGTTTTTT
TRBJ2-7 TRBV6-6 - - CASSYSGTNYEQYF TGTGCCAGCAGTTACTCTGGGACAAACTACGAGCAGTACTTC
TRBJ1-3 TRBV19 - - CASSISRTSGNTIYF TGTGCCAGTAGTATTTCGAGGACCTCTGGAAACACCATATATTTT
TRBJ1-1 TRBV18 once TRBD1 CASSPRQGGYTEAFF TGTGCCAGCTCACCAAGACAGGGCGGGTACACTGAAGCTTTCTTT
TRBJ2-3 TRBV6-4 - - CASSDRDGETDTQYF TGTGCCAGCAGTGACCGGGACGGTGAAACAGATACGCAGTATTTT
TRBJ1-3 TRBV5-1 - - CASSLGGLGQESGNTIYF TGCGCCAGCAGCTTGGGAGGACTGGGACAAGAGTCTGGAAACACCATATATTTT
TRBJ1-1 TRBV15 - - CATSKEKGVNTEAFF TGTGCCACCAGCAAGGAGAAAGGAGTGAACACTGAAGCTTTCTTT
TRBJ2-2 TRBV27 - - CASSLSGGWNTGELFF TGTGCCAGCAGTTTATCCGGAGGTTGGAACACCGGGGAGCTGTTTTTT
TRBJ2-1 TRBV4-1 - - CASSQEELAGEQFF TGCGCCAGCAGCCAAGAGGAACTAGCAGGTGAGCAGTTCTTC
TRBJ1-1 TRBV10-3 - - CATNRGTEAFF TGTGCCACGAACCGAGGGACTGAAGCTTTCTTT
TRBJ1-6 TRBV5-6 - TRBD1 CASNYRGDSPLHF TGTGCCAGCAACTACAGGGGGGACTCACCCCTCCACTTT
TRBJ1-3 TRBV3-1/TRBV3-2 once - CASSQRGQRISGNTIYF TGTGCCAGCAGCCAACGAGGACAGAGAATCTCTGGAAACACCATATATTTT
TRBJ1-2 TRBV19 - TRBD1 CASTSDRAGYTF TGTGCCAGTACCTCGGACAGGGCTGGCTACACCTTC
TRBJ2-1 TRBV10-2 - TRBD2 CASSDISGGLSYNEQFF TGCGCCAGCAGTGATATTAGCGGGGGGCTTTCCTACAATGAGCAGTTCTTC
TRBJ1-5 TRBV18 - - CASSPESDRNQPQHF TGTGCCAGCTCCCCCGAGTCGGATCGCAATCAGCCCCAGCATTTT
TRBJ2-3 TRBV5-6 - - CASSLEGVSDTQYF TGTGCCAGCAGCTTGGAGGGGGTTTCAGATACGCAGTATTTT
TRBJ2-3 TRBV27 - - CASRRGIYGTDTQYF TGTGCCAGCAGACGAGGTATTTATGGGACAGATACGCAGTATTTT
TRBJ1-1 TRBV21-1 - - CASGRVGAFF TGTGCCAGCGGCAGGGTGGGAGCTTTCTTT
TRBJ1-6 TRBV5-6 - - CASSRRTGYNSPLHF TGTGCCAGCAGCCGACGTACAGGGTATAATTCACCCCTCCACTTT